One sample yielded the 8 T cell receptor beta chains listed below, sequenced in a study of blood T cell repertoires in COVID-19. Using immunoSEQ multiplex PCR, the repertoire was profiled, and TCRdb retains in-frame clones only, with some absent. The profile shows approximately 300,000 clones, about nine tenths of them singletons. The sample was peripheral blood. The receptors shown here come from a woman between 45 and 65 years old with COVID-19, enrolled during active disease.

The gene calls are TRBV6-6 and TRBJ1-2; TRBD1 might be the D (5 bases). The CDR3 runs 15 residues. Germline CDR1 reads MNHNY; CDR2 reads SVGAGI (reference sequence). Trimming removed 1 base at V and 0 bases at J, with 9 bases between. Written as DNA, the CDR3 is TGTGCCAGCAGTTACTTCGGACAAGCTAACTATGGCTACACCTTC. Its translation: CASSYFGQANYGYTF.

V is TRBV3-1 (or the pseudogene TRBV3-2) and J is TRBJ2-1; the D gene is possibly TRBD1 (5 bases). Germline values: CDR1 LGHDT, CDR2 YNNKEL (reference sequence). V dropped 0 bases and J dropped 6 bases, with 15 bases sitting between them. The length of the CDR3 is 16 residues. The CDR3 region is CASSQEGPSSRNEQFF. In DNA form, the CDR3 reads TGTGCCAGCAGCCAAGAGGGGCCTAGTAGTCGCAATGAGCAGTTCTTC.

The rearrangement joins TRBV19 to TRBJ1-5, with no clear D. V was trimmed by 3 bases and J by 3 bases, leaving 12 bases between them. CDR3 length: 15 amino acids. Per the germline V gene, CDR1 is LNHDA and CDR2 is SQIVND (reference sequence). The CDR3 DNA reads as TGTGCCAGTAGTATTTTCGGCAGCGACAATCAGCCCCAGCATTTT. Translating gives CASSIFGSDNQPQHF.

V and J are TRBV5-6 and TRBJ2-1, with D possibly TRBD2 on 6 matching bases. Trimming left V 3 bases short and J 2 bases short, with 15 bases between. The V gene's germline CDR1 is SGHDT and CDR2 YYEEEE. The CDR3 sequence is 16 residues long. The CDR3 nucleotides read TGTGCCAGCAGCTCCGCAGCGGGCGGGACCTACAATGAGCAGTTCTTC. It translates to CASSSAAGGTYNEQFF.

The chain couples TRBV2 to TRBJ1-6, with 9 nucleotides matching TRBD1. The CDR3 covers 15 residues. V dropped 7 bases and J dropped 8; count of bases not matched to a gene: 9. Germline V CDR1 and CDR2: SNHLY, FYNNEI. Here the CDR3 DNA reads TGTGCCAGCACTACAGGACAGGGGTATTATTCACCCCTCCACTTT. Translating it yields CASTTGQGYYSPLHF.

Remarks on this clone: This sample includes further DNA sequences coding for the same CDR3. The rearrangement uses TRBV7-2 and TRBJ1-2; TRBD1 agrees at 11 bases. The CDR3 is 15 amino acids. The junction had 2 bases not matched to a gene; V was cut back by 3 bases and J by 2 bases. Germline V CDR1 and CDR2: SGHTA, FQGNSA. CDR3 protein: CASSFRDRGNYGYTF. CDR3 nucleotide sequence: TGTGCCAGCAGCTTCCGGGACAGGGGGAACTATGGCTACACCTTC. The variable domain in full, with the rest retrieved from reference TRBV7-2 and TRBJ1-2, is GAGVSQSPSNKVTEKGKDVELRCDPISGHTALYWYRQSLGQGLEFLIYFQGNSAPDKSGLPSDRFSAERTGGSVSTLTIQRTQQEDSAVYLCASSFRDRGNYGYTFGSGTRLTVV.

The chain carries TRBV19 and TRBJ2-5, with 9 nucleotides matching TRBD1. Looked up from germline, CDR1 is LNHDA and CDR2 is SQIVND (reference sequence). V shed 7 bases and J 5 bases; nucleotides not matched to a gene: 20. CDR3 length equals 18 residues. CDR3 residues: CASTPRWDRASEGETQYF. The CDR3 DNA is TGTGCCAGTACCCCAAGGTGGGACAGGGCAAGCGAGGGGGAGACCCAGTACTTC.

This rearrangement joins TRBV6-6 to TRBJ2-7, with D tentatively TRBD1 (6 bases). V was clipped by 0 bases and J by 2 bases, with 11 bases between them. Germline V lookup: CDR1 MNHNY, CDR2 SVGAGI (reference sequence). The CDR3 is 15 residues long. The DNA for the CDR3 is TGTGCCAGCAGTTACTCGAAAGGGGGTGCCTACGAGCAGTACTTC. As protein: CASSYSKGGAYEQYF.